The rows below give T cell receptor beta chains drawn from one sample of a study of blood T cell repertoires in COVID-19. Produced via immunoSEQ multiplex PCR; TCRdb's table is partial and in-frame only. The sample holds about 260,000 clones, roughly 90% seen once. Sequenced material: peripheral blood. The receptors originated from a man under 40 with active or convalescent COVID-19. Both conserved end residues are part of each CDR3. Fields, in order: CDR3 protein, V gene, J gene.

CDR3: CASSSGQGFLSGANVLTF; V: TRBV7-3; J: TRBJ2-6
CDR3: CASSYQGSASGANVLTF; V: TRBV6-2/TRBV6-3; J: TRBJ2-6
CDR3: CASSGGRDRNTIYF; V: TRBV2; J: TRBJ1-3
CDR3: CASSFGRGDEKLFF; V: TRBV5-1; J: TRBJ1-4
CDR3: CASSFETGTSGEYTDTQYF; V: TRBV9; J: TRBJ2-3
CDR3: CASSLVLGAASNEQFF; V: TRBV7-2; J: TRBJ2-1
CDR3: CSVRGGLNEQFF; V: TRBV29-1; J: TRBJ2-1
CDR3: CASSQGDVRVTQYF; V: TRBV3-1/TRBV3-2; J: TRBJ2-5
CDR3: CASSLVPGNNQPQHF; V: TRBV11-2; J: TRBJ1-5
CDR3: CASSLGSGGRSPLHF; V: TRBV27; J: TRBJ1-6
CDR3: CASSDRGEHEKLFF; V: TRBV6-1; J: TRBJ1-4
CDR3: CASSQALGGTQPQHF; V: TRBV4-3; J: TRBJ1-5
CDR3: CASSQEEEDTQYF; V: TRBV4-3; J: TRBJ2-3
CDR3: CASSKRHQNTEAFF; V: TRBV3-1/TRBV3-2; J: TRBJ1-1
CDR3: CASSLSGMYNEQFF; V: TRBV5-1; J: TRBJ2-1